This T cell receptor (beta chain) was captured in a study of blood T cells in healthy people across ages. Regarding the study as a whole: It was the long-lived donors that had more naive CD4+ cells and higher diversity than aged donors. As age increased, TCR beta diversity per million T cells fell in a roughly linear fashion.

Trimming took off 0 bases at V and 0 bases at J, with 15 bases between the two ends. The CDR3 is made up of 18 amino acids. Germline values: CDR1 LGHNA, CDR2 YNFKEQ. On this clonotype: No antigen is known for it.

Then a second PCR, running about 6 to 12 cycles, was carried out with a sample-barcoded 5' primer and a J-beta primer mix. Through a template-switch adaptor with 12 random nucleotides, each cDNA molecule received a tag. TCRdb independently ran MiXCR on the 5' RACE reads; one entry per CDR3 protein. The sample carries fewer than 2,000,000 distinct CDR3 sequences, about 31% recorded once. Each of the donors had 9 to 10 milliliters of peripheral blood drawn into EDTA-treated Vacutainer tubes. Sequencing input: blood. The chain combines TRBV4-2 with TRBJ2-1, with D unresolved. This clonotype originated in a woman in her thirties in good health. CDR3 sequence reads: CASSQDHWADSSYNEQFF. CDR3 sequence (DNA): TGTGCCAGCAGCCAAGATCATTGGGCGGATTCCTCCTACAATGAGCAGTTCTTC.